These 20 T cell receptor beta chains were sequenced from one sample in a study of shared clonotypes between healthy human individuals. Clones were read by immunoSEQ multiplex PCR, and TCRdb kept only the in-frame ones, dropping some. The table shows millions of clones, with 85% to 95% occurring only once. Sequenced sample: naive CD4+ T cells from PBMCs. Regarding subset: CD45RA+ positively selected. These receptors were collected from a man younger than 30 in good health. Some clones in this sample may be carry-over from other donors' samples.

The chain carries TRBV19 and TRBJ1-5, with unresolved D. Trimming cost V 7 bases and J 4 bases, with 11 bases left between them. In germline, CDR1 is LNHDA, CDR2 SQIVND (reference sequence). The CDR3 has 13 residues. CDR3 DNA: TGTGCCAGTAACCCCAGTCGGAATCAGCCCCAGCATTTT. Its translation: CASNPSRNQPQHF. The whole variable domain, filled in from reference TRBV19 and TRBJ1-5, reads DGGITQSPKYLFRKEGQNVTLSCEQNLNHDAMYWYRQDPGQGLRLIYYSQIVNDFQKGDIAEGYSVSREKKESFPLTVTSAQKNPTAFYLCASNPSRNQPQHFGDGTRLSIL.

The rearrangement uses TRBV2 and TRBJ2-5; 8 bases are shared with TRBD1. The CDR3 has 13 amino acids. V shed 5 bases, J shed 4 bases, and the junction held 3 bases outside the gene matches. Germline V gene lookup returns CDR1 SNHLY and CDR2 FYNNEI. CDR3 in DNA: TGTGCCAGCAGTCGGACAGGGAGAGAGACCCAGTACTTC. Translation gives CASSRTGRETQYF.

A single count supports this clone. The chain is built from TRBV10-3 and TRBJ2-6, with D unclear. V lost 0 bases to trimming and J lost 3 bases, with 6 bases between them. The CDR3 extends over 15 amino acids. Germline V gene lookup returns CDR1 ENHRY and CDR2 SYGVKD. The CDR3 DNA sequence: TGTGCCATCAGTGAGTCGAAAGGTGGGGCCAACGTCCTGACTTTC. Translated, it gives CAISESKGGANVLTF.

On this clone: The same CDR3 can be traced to other DNA sequences in this sample. The chain recombines TRBV29-1 with TRBJ2-3; 9 bases map to TRBD2. The CDR3 extends over 13 amino acids. V gave up 5 bases and J gave up 2 bases; unmatched junction bases: 2. The germline gives CDR1 SQVTM, CDR2 ANQGSEA. DNA for the CDR3: TGCAGCGTTCGCGGGAGGGCCACAGATACGCAGTATTTT. It encodes CSVRGRATDTQYF.

The chain uses TRBV10-1 and TRBJ2-1; TRBD2 might be the D (5 bases). The germline V and J ends were trimmed by 0 bases and 10 bases, with 19 bases remaining between them. The CDR3 has 16 amino acids. CDR1 is WNHNN, CDR2 SYGVQD, per germline (reference sequence). The CDR3 nucleotides are TGCGCCAGCAGTGAGTCAGGGCGGGCCCCACGGCGGGAGCAGTTCTTC. It specifies CASSESGRAPRREQFF.

V usage is TRBV5-1 and J usage is TRBJ1-1; tentatively, D is TRBD1 (5 bases). V lost 3 bases, J lost 6 bases, and 15 bases lay in between. Germline CDR1 and CDR2: SGHRS and YFSETQ. The CDR3 extends over 14 amino acids. The CDR3 here is CASSSTPGTAEAFF. In DNA form, the CDR3 reads TGCGCCAGCAGCTCGACCCCGGGGACGGCTGAAGCTTTCTTT. Full variable domain (remainder filled in from reference TRBV5-1 and TRBJ1-1): KAGVTQTPRYLIKTRGQQVTLSCSPISGHRSVSWYQQTPGQGLQFLFEYFSETQRNKGNFPGRFSGRQFSNSRSEMNVSTLELGDSALYLCASSSTPGTAEAFFGQGTRLTVV.

V gene TRBV19 combines with J gene TRBJ1-1, with D perhaps TRBD1 (5 bases). V was clipped by 11 bases and J by 4 bases, with 23 bases between them. Germline V CDR1 and CDR2: LNHDA, SQIVND (reference sequence). The CDR3 loop spans 15 amino acids. The CDR3 sequence: CASRDPAAGPTEAFF. Written as DNA, the CDR3 is TGTGCCTCACGGGACCCGGCGGCCGGTCCCACTGAAGCTTTCTTT.

This chain joins TRBV6-4 and TRBJ2-1; 9 nucleotides align to TRBD1. The CDR3 spans 16 residues. Germline V gene data show CDR1 as MRHNA and CDR2 as SNTAGT. Trimming removed 4 bases from V and 0 bases from J; junction bases left unmatched: 4. The CDR3 nucleotides read TGTGCCAGCAGTGGGGACAGGGCAGGCTCCTACAATGAGCAGTTCTTC. Its protein is CASSGDRAGSYNEQFF.

The CDR3 coding sequence is TGCGCCAGCAGCCAGGAGCTAGCGGGACATCGATCCTACGAGCAGTACTTC. It encodes CASSQELAGHRSYEQYF. The V and J genes are TRBV4-3 and TRBJ2-7; 9 positions match TRBD2. Germline V lookup: CDR1 LGHNA, CDR2 YSLEER. The CDR3 has 17 residues. V lost 3 bases and J lost 1; bases outside the gene matches: 10.

This clone appeared a single time. The rearrangement joins TRBV19 to TRBJ2-1; perhaps D is TRBD1 or TRBD2 (6 bases each). In germline, CDR1 is LNHDA, CDR2 SQIVND (reference sequence). The CDR3 has 12 residues. The V end was cut by 5 bases, the J end by 10 bases, with 12 bases between. Here the CDR3 reads CASSRGQGEQFF. For the CDR3, the DNA is TGTGCCAGTAGTCGGGGGCAGGGGGAGCAGTTCTTC.

The chain couples TRBV19 to TRBJ1-3; no definite D call. Trimming cost V 1 base and J 3 bases, with 7 bases left between them. Per germline, CDR1 LNHDA and CDR2 SQIVND (reference sequence). The CDR3 is 14 residues long. CDR3 DNA: TGTGCCAGTAGTATAGGAGGCTATGGAAACACCATATATTTT. Translating gives CASSIGGYGNTIYF. The entire variable domain, with the rest obtained from reference TRBV19 and TRBJ1-3, is as follows: DGGITQSPKYLFRKEGQNVTLSCEQNLNHDAMYWYRQDPGQGLRLIYYSQIVNDFQKGDIAEGYSVSREKKESFPLTVTSAQKNPTAFYLCASSIGGYGNTIYFGEGSWLTVV.

The chain uses TRBV2 and TRBJ1-5; 7 nucleotides line up with TRBD1. In germline, CDR1 is SNHLY, CDR2 FYNNEI. This CDR3 is 12 amino acids long. The J segment lost 11 bases and the V segment lost 6 bases, leaving 7 bases of the junction unmatched. This chain's CDR3 is CASREGAMSQHF. Here the CDR3 DNA reads TGTGCCAGCAGGGAGGGGGCCATGTCCCAGCATTTT.

The J gene is TRBJ1-2, the V gene TRBV15; D is unresolved. V lost 0 bases and J 3 bases, leaving 11 bases between the germline ends. Germline-derived CDR1 and CDR2 are LNHNV and YYDKDF (reference sequence). CDR3 length: 15 amino acids. CDR3 DNA: TGTGCCACCAGCAGAGACGGATTAGACCACTATGGCTACACCTTC. Protein product: CATSRDGLDHYGYTF.

With regard to this clone: The sample has other DNA sequences that encode this CDR3 too. This chain connects TRBV2 to TRBJ2-5, with no clear D. The germline V gene has CDR1 SNHLY and CDR2 FYNNEI. V gave up 7 bases and J gave up 0 bases, with 3 bases separating them. The CDR3 extends over 11 amino acids. As DNA, the CDR3 is TGTGCCAGCACGTACCAAGAGACCCAGTACTTC. The encoded protein is CASTYQETQYF.

The CDR3 reads CASSIRALDTQYF. The DNA of the CDR3 is TGTGCCAGTAGTATACGGGCCTTGGATACGCAGTATTTT. The V call is TRBV19, the J call TRBJ2-3, with unresolved D. There are 13 residues in the CDR3. CDR1 LNHDA and CDR2 SQIVND come from the germline V gene (reference sequence). Trimming left V 2 bases short and J 6 bases short, with 9 bases between.

The V and J genes are TRBV9 and TRBJ2-7; D possibly corresponds to TRBD2 (7 bases). V was clipped by 4 bases and J by 2 bases, with 16 bases between them. The CDR3 extends over 15 amino acids. Germline values: CDR1 SGDLS, CDR2 YYNGEE. The CDR3 nucleotides are TGTGCCAGCAGCCTTAACACGGGGGGCCCCTACGAGCAGTACTTC. Translating it yields CASSLNTGGPYEQYF. Complete variable domain (other parts from reference TRBV9 and TRBJ2-7): DSGVTQTPKHLITATGQRVTLRCSPRSGDLSVYWYQQSLDQGLQFLIQYYNGEERAKGNILERFSAQQFPDLHSELNLSSLELGDSALYFCASSLNTGGPYEQYFGPGTRLTVT.

The V and J genes are TRBV2 and TRBJ2-2; D is uncertain. CDR3 length: 15 residues. The V end was cut by 7 bases, the J end by 0 bases, with 12 bases between. The germline V gene encodes CDR1 SNHLY and CDR2 FYNNEI. The CDR3: CASTSMGANTGELFF. In DNA form, the CDR3 reads TGTGCCAGCACCTCCATGGGCGCGAACACCGGGGAGCTGTTTTTT.

This chain connects TRBV6-6 to TRBJ1-1; no clear D gene. CDR1 and CDR2 (germline): MNHNY, SVGAGI (reference sequence). Deletions cut 7 bases from V and 10 bases from J, with 10 bases between. The CDR3 is made up of 10 amino acids. Written as DNA, the CDR3 is TGTGCCAGCATGGAGGTCGGAGCTTTCTTT. This sequence encodes CASMEVGAFF.

The rearrangement joins TRBV14 to TRBJ1-2; 7 bases align to TRBD1. The CDR3 loop spans 13 amino acids. Germline assignment: CDR1 SGHDN and CDR2 FVKESK. Trimming removed 0 bases from V and 14 bases from J; junction bases left unmatched: 9. CDR3 sequence: CASSQDLGRGGTF. The CDR3, as DNA: TGTGCCAGCAGCCAAGATCTGGGCAGGGGGGGTACCTTC.

V is TRBV7-3 and J is TRBJ2-7; D possibly matches TRBD1 or TRBD2 (5 bases each). Trimming took 2 bases from V and 5 from J, leaving 10 bases between them. CDR1 and CDR2 (germline): SGHTA, FQGTGA. The CDR3 has 13 residues. The CDR3 region is CASSLQRGNEQYF. For the CDR3, the DNA is TGTGCCAGCAGCTTACAGAGGGGAAACGAGCAGTACTTC.